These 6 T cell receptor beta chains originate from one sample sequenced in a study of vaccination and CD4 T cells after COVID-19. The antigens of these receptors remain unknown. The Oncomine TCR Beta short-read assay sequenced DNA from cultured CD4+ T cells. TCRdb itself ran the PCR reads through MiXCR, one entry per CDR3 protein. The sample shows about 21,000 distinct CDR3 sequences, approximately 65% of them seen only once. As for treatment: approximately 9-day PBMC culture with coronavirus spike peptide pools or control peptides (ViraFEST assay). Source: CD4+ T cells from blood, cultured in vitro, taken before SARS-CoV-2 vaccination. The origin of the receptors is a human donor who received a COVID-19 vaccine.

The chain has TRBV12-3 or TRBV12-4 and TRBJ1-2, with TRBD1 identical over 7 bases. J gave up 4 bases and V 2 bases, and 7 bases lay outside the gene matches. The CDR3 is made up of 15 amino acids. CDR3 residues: CASSLSQGVVYGYTF. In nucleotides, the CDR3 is TGTGCCAGCAGTTTATCCCAGGGGGTGGTCTATGGCTACACCTTC.

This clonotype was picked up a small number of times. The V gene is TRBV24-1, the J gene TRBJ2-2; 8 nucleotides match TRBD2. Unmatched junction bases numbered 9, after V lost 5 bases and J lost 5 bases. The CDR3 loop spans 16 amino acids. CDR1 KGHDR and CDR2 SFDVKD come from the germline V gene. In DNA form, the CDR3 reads TGTGCCACCAGTGCCGGTACCGGGACTAGGACCGGGGAGCTGTTTTTT. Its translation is CATSAGTGTRTGELFF.

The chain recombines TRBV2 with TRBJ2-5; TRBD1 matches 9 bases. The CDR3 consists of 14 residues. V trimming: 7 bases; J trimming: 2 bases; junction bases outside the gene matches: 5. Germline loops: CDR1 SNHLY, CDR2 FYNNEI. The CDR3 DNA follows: TGTGCCAGCAATTCCGGGACAGGGCAAGAGACCCAGTACTTC. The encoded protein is CASNSGTGQETQYF.

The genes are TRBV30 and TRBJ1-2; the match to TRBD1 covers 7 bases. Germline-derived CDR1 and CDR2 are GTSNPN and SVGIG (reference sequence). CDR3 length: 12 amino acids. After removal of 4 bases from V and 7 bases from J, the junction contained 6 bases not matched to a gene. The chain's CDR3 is CAWKSGGSGYTF. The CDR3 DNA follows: TGTGCCTGGAAGTCAGGGGGGTCTGGCTACACCTTC.

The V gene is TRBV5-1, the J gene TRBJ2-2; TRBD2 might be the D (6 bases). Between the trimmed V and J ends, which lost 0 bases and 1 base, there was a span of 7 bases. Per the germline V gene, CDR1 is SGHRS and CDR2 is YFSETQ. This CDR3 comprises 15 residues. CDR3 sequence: CASSLGLENTGELFF. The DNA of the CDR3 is TGCGCCAGCAGCTTGGGACTAGAGAACACCGGGGAGCTGTTTTTT.

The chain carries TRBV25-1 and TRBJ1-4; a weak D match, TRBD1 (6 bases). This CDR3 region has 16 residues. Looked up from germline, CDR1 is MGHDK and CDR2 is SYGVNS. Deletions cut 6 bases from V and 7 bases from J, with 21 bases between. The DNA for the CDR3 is TGTGCCAGCAGCTTTACAGCCGGGACATCGGTTGAAAAACTGTTTTTT. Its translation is CASSFTAGTSVEKLFF.